Each of the 22 T cell receptor beta chains below was sequenced from the same sample in a study of blood T cell repertoires in COVID-19. Profiling relied on immunoSEQ multiplex PCR, and the TCRdb table lists in-frame clones only, not all of them. The data hold under 250,000 clones, with 84% observed a single time. Source material: peripheral blood. Receptor source: a human donor in a cohort sampled during active COVID-19.

The chain uses TRBV3-1 (or the pseudogene TRBV3-2) and TRBJ2-6; D not certain. The germline CDR1 and CDR2 sequences are LGHDT and YNNKEL (reference sequence). The CDR3 is 15 residues long. The V end lost 6 bases, the J end lost 0 bases, and 9 bases lay between the germline ends. CDR3: CASSHLSSGANVLTF. Written as DNA, the CDR3 is TGTGCCAGCAGTCACCTTAGCTCTGGGGCCAACGTCCTGACTTTC.

This chain joins TRBV25-1 and TRBJ2-1, with 9 bases fitting TRBD2. This CDR3 has 16 amino acids. Germline V lookup: CDR1 MGHDK, CDR2 SYGVNS. Trimming at V came to 1 base and at J to 5 bases, leaving 6 bases not matched to a gene. The CDR3 sequence: CASSELGASGDNEQFF. The CDR3 bases are TGTGCCAGCAGTGAATTAGGGGCTAGCGGGGACAATGAGCAGTTCTTC. Drawing the rest from reference TRBV25-1 and TRBJ2-1, the complete variable domain is EADIYQTPRYLVIGTGKKITLECSQTMGHDKMYWYQQDPGMELHLIHYSYGVNSTEKGDLSSESTVSRIRTEHFPLTLESARPSHTSQYLCASSELGASGDNEQFFGPGTRLTVL.

The chain joins TRBV5-6 to TRBJ1-1; 7 bases line up with TRBD1. The germline V gene has CDR1 SGHDT and CDR2 YYEEEE. J gave up 1 base and V 0 bases, and 3 bases lay outside the gene matches. There are 15 residues in the CDR3. The CDR3 nucleotides read TGTGCCAGCAGCTTGGTTGGACAGGAGAACACTGAAGCTTTCTTT. This translates into CASSLVGQENTEAFF.

The J gene is TRBJ2-5, the V gene TRBV12-3 or TRBV12-4; 9 bases fit TRBD1. The junction had 4 bases not matched to a gene; V was cut back by 7 bases and J by 4 bases. This CDR3 comprises 13 residues. In nucleotides, the CDR3 is TGTGCCAGCACGGGACAGGGAGTAGAGACCCAGTACTTC. This sequence encodes CASTGQGVETQYF.

This chain uses TRBV5-5 with TRBJ2-7; TRBD1 is a possible D gene (6 bases). CDR3 length: 14 amino acids. Germline V gene data show CDR1 as SGHKS and CDR2 as YYEKEE (reference sequence). V was clipped by 4 bases and J by 2 bases, with 13 bases between them. CDR3 loop: CASSPRDTTYEQYF. As DNA, the CDR3 is TGTGCCAGCAGCCCCCGGGACACCACCTACGAGCAGTACTTC. Using reference TRBV5-5 and TRBJ2-7 for the parts outside the CDR3, the full variable domain is DAGVTQSPTHLIKTRGQQVTLRCSPISGHKSVSWYQQVLGQGPQFIFQYYEKEERGRGNFPDRFSARQFPNYSSELNVNALLLGDSALYLCASSPRDTTYEQYFGPGTRLTVT.

The chain is built from TRBV6-5 and TRBJ2-7; maybe TRBD2 (6 bases). The V gene's germline CDR1 is MNHEY and CDR2 SVGAGI. With 0 bases removed from V and 2 bases from J, the gap between germline ends came to 8 bases. This CDR3 contains 14 residues. CDR3 nucleotides: TGTGCCAGCAGTTACTCGGGGGGTACCTACGAGCAGTACTTC. Protein: CASSYSGGTYEQYF.

The V call is TRBV6-5, the J call TRBJ2-5, with 10 bases identical to TRBD2. V dropped 2 bases and J dropped 4; count of bases not matched to a gene: 1. CDR3 length: 14 amino acids. Germline V gene data show CDR1 as MNHEY and CDR2 as SVGAGI. This CDR3 is CASSYRLAGETQYF. CDR3 in DNA: TGTGCCAGCAGTTACCGACTAGCGGGAGAGACCCAGTACTTC.

This chain joins TRBV5-4 and TRBJ1-1, with TRBD1 matching over 8 bases. The CDR3 runs to 14 residues. CDR1 is SGHNT, CDR2 YYREEE, per germline (reference sequence). With V trimmed by 0 bases and J by 3 bases, 1 base remained unmatched. In DNA, the CDR3 is TGTGCCAGCAGCTTGGACAGGGGGTACACTGAAGCTTTCTTT. Translated: CASSLDRGYTEAFF.

The chain carries TRBV5-5 and TRBJ2-1; D perhaps matches TRBD1 (6 bases). Trimming took 4 bases from V and 9 from J, leaving 20 bases between them. Germline-derived CDR1 and CDR2 are SGHKS and YYEKEE (reference sequence). This CDR3 spans 15 amino acids. CDR3 DNA: TGTGCCAGCAGCCCTGGAGGCACAGGGCAACTTGAGCAGTTCTTC. This encodes CASSPGGTGQLEQFF.

The rearrangement joins TRBV3-1 (or the pseudogene TRBV3-2) to TRBJ2-5; a possible D gene is TRBD1 (5 bases). The V gene lost 1 base and the J gene lost 7 bases, with 10 bases spanning the gap. The CDR3 consists of 13 residues. Germline CDR1 is LGHDT and CDR2 is YNNKEL (reference sequence). CDR3 in amino acids: CASSQGGEGTQYF. CDR3 bases: TGTGCCAGCAGCCAAGGGGGCGAAGGGACCCAGTACTTC.

The chain recombines TRBV20-1 with TRBJ2-7; D is possibly TRBD2 (6 bases). This CDR3 comprises 11 residues. Germline V gene data show CDR1 as DFQATT and CDR2 as SNEGSKA (reference sequence). V lost 3 bases to trimming and J lost 7 bases, with 10 bases between them. The CDR3 region is CSARSGPEQYF. The CDR3 nucleotides read TGCAGTGCTAGGAGCGGGCCGGAGCAGTACTTC.

The rearrangement joins TRBV18 to TRBJ2-3; tentatively, D is TRBD2 (6 bases). The germline V gene has CDR1 KGHSH and CDR2 LQKENI. There are 15 residues in the CDR3. The ends were cut back, 4 bases at V and 3 bases at J, with 14 bases in the middle. CDR3 coding DNA: TGTGCCAGCTCACTAATAGCGGAGTCGACAGATACGCAGTATTTT. Its translation: CASSLIAESTDTQYF. The full variable domain, its missing parts supplied by reference TRBV18 and TRBJ2-3, is NAGVMQNPRHLVRRRGQEARLRCSPMKGHSHVYWYRQLPEEGLKFMVYLQKENIIDESGMPKERFSAEFPKEGPSILRIQQVVRGDSAAYFCASSLIAESTDTQYFGPGTRLTVL.

V is TRBV2 and J is TRBJ2-2; TRBD1 matches at 8 bases. From germline, CDR1 is SNHLY and CDR2 FYNNEI. The V and J ends lost 6 bases and 3 bases, in that order; junction bases with no gene match: 12. This CDR3 is built from 17 residues. The CDR3 reads CASRNLLGQGDTGELFF. CDR3 coding DNA: TGTGCCAGCAGAAACCTCTTAGGACAGGGCGACACCGGGGAGCTGTTTTTT.

The rearrangement links TRBV4-1 to TRBJ2-6; TRBD2 matches 9 bases. The CDR3 runs to 19 residues. Germline values: CDR1 MGHRA, CDR2 YSYEKL. Germline trimming cut 4 bases from V and 0 bases from J; bases unmatched to any gene: 10. The chain's CDR3 is CASSPTLAGASSGANVLTF. The CDR3 DNA is TGCGCCAGCAGCCCGACTTTAGCGGGAGCCAGCTCTGGGGCCAACGTCCTGACTTTC.

The chain carries TRBV5-8 and TRBJ2-4, with 9 bases identical to TRBD1. The length of the CDR3 is 16 residues. Trimming cost V 2 bases and J 1 base; bases outside gene matches: 4. The germline CDR1 and CDR2 sequences are SGHTS and YDEGEE. CDR3 sequence (DNA): TGTGCCAGCAGCTTACGAGGACAGGGGGCCAAAAACATTCAGTACTTC. Its translation: CASSLRGQGAKNIQYF.

V is TRBV5-4 and J is TRBJ2-2, with D perhaps TRBD2 (6 bases). V lost 2 bases and J lost 6, with 8 bases in between. Germline lookup yields CDR1 SGHNT and CDR2 YYREEE (reference sequence). This CDR3 is 13 amino acids long. The CDR3, as DNA: TGTGCCAGCAGCTTTCCGGGAGCCGGGGAGCTGTTTTTT. It yields the protein CASSFPGAGELFF.

The J gene is TRBJ1-4, the V gene TRBV18; D may be TRBD1 (5 bases). V gave up 2 bases and J gave up 7 bases, with 14 bases separating them. Germline lookup yields CDR1 KGHSH and CDR2 LQKENI. The CDR3 totals 15 residues. CDR3 DNA sequence: TGTGCCAGCTCACCAAGGGGAGGAGCAGGTGAAAAACTGTTTTTT. As protein: CASSPRGGAGEKLFF.

This clone has a single count. This chain links TRBV28 with TRBJ2-7, with 12 nucleotides matching TRBD2. The ends lost 8 bases at V and 3 bases at J; junction bases unmatched: 2. The length of the CDR3 is 13 residues. Per germline, CDR1 MDHEN and CDR2 SYDVKM. The CDR3 protein is CASLTSGSYEQYF. The CDR3 region has the DNA TGTGCCAGCTTGACTAGCGGGAGCTACGAGCAGTACTTC.

The CDR3 DNA reads as TGTGCCAGCAGTCGGACTAGCGGGCTTCAAGAGACCCAGTACTTC. Encoded protein: CASSRTSGLQETQYF. The chain carries TRBV27 and TRBJ2-5; 11 bases align to TRBD2. The CDR3 is 15 amino acids. With V trimmed by 5 bases and J by 2 bases, 4 bases remained unmatched. Germline values: CDR1 MNHEY, CDR2 SMNVEV (reference sequence).

This clone was recorded a few times. This specimen includes other DNA sequences encoding the same CDR3. V usage is TRBV19 and J usage is TRBJ2-7; possible D gene TRBD2, 5 bases. The V and J ends lost 0 bases and 3 bases respectively, with 6 bases between them. The CDR3 runs to 13 residues. Germline values: CDR1 LNHDA, CDR2 SQIVND (reference sequence). The CDR3 sequence: CASSIDRGYEQYF. The DNA for the CDR3 is TGTGCCAGTAGTATAGACCGGGGCTACGAGCAGTACTTC.

The chain combines TRBV30 with TRBJ2-7; D remains unclear. This CDR3 contains 13 residues. The germline V and J ends were trimmed by 4 bases and 1 base, with 11 bases remaining between them. Germline CDR1 GTSNPN, CDR2 SVGIG (reference sequence). The DNA for the CDR3 is TGTGCCTGGATTCCCCTCGAGTCCTACGAGCAGTACTTC. Protein sequence: CAWIPLESYEQYF.

A single count supports this clone. J is TRBJ1-5 and V is TRBV6-2 or TRBV6-3, with D unresolved. V was shortened by 5 bases and J by 7 bases, with 15 bases between the two germline ends. The CDR3 is made up of 14 amino acids. CDR1 MNHEY and CDR2 SVGEGT come from the germline V gene. In DNA form, the CDR3 reads TGTGCCAGCAGTCGTCCGGGAATGGTCCAGCCCCAGCATTTT. This sequence encodes CASSRPGMVQPQHF.